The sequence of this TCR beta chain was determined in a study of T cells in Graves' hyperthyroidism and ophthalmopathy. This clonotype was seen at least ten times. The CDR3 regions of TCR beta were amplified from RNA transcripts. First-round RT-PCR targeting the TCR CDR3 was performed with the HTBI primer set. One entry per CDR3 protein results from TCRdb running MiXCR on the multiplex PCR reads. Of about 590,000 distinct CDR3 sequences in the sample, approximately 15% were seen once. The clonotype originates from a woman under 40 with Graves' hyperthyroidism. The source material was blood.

CDR3 DNA: TGCGCCAGCCGACCTGGGACTAGCAGGCACACCGGGGAGCTGTTTTTT. Translation: CASRPGTSRHTGELFF. The chain carries TRBV5-1 and TRBJ2-2; 9 bases are a match to TRBD2. Germline CDR1 reads SGHRS; CDR2 reads YFSETQ. Trimming took 7 bases from V and 3 from J; bases not matched to a gene: 10. The CDR3 is made up of 16 amino acids.